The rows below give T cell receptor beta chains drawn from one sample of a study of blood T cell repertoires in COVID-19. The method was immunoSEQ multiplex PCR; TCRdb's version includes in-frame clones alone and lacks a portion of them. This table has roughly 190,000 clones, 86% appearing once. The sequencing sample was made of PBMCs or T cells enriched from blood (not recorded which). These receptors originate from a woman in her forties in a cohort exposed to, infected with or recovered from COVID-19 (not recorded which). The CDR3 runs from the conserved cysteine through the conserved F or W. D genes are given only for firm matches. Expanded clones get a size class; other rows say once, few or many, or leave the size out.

CDR3aa: CASSSTTPYEQYF
CDR3nt: TGTGCCAGCAGTTCCACAACCCCCTACGAGCAGTACTTC
j_gene: TRBJ2-7
v_gene: TRBV27
d_gene: -
abundance: -

CDR3aa: CASTITRGSGYTF
CDR3nt: TGTGCCAGCACCATTACTCGGGGATCTGGCTACACCTTC
j_gene: TRBJ1-2
v_gene: TRBV5-6
d_gene: -
abundance: -

CDR3aa: CASSPIYRDGDQPQHF
CDR3nt: TGTGCCAGCAGTCCGATTTACAGGGATGGGGATCAGCCCCAGCATTTT
j_gene: TRBJ1-5
v_gene: TRBV2
d_gene: -
abundance: -

CDR3aa: CASSYVGGPSYTQYF
CDR3nt: TGTGCCAGCAGTTATGTGGGGGGGCCGAGCTATACGCAGTATTTT
j_gene: TRBJ2-3
v_gene: TRBV27
d_gene: -
abundance: once

CDR3aa: CASSFGPSTGEQYF
CDR3nt: TGTGCCAGCAGTTTTGGGCCTTCGACAGGGGAGCAGTACTTC
j_gene: TRBJ2-7
v_gene: TRBV28
d_gene: TRBD1
abundance: few

CDR3aa: CASSGTGYNEQFF
CDR3nt: TGTGCCAGCAGCGGGACAGGGTACAATGAGCAGTTCTTC
j_gene: TRBJ2-1
v_gene: TRBV6-5
d_gene: TRBD1
abundance: few

CDR3aa: CASSLASGTGQGRYGYTF
CDR3nt: TGTGCCAGCAGCTTAGCGAGCGGGACAGGTCAGGGAAGGTATGGCTACACCTTC
j_gene: TRBJ1-2
v_gene: TRBV7-9
d_gene: TRBD1
abundance: -

CDR3aa: CASVPRGMGQGNEQFF
CDR3nt: TGTGCCAGCGTCCCAAGGGGGATGGGACAGGGGAATGAGCAGTTCTTC
j_gene: TRBJ2-1
v_gene: TRBV5-8
d_gene: TRBD1
abundance: -

CDR3aa: CASSELEGQGNYGYTF
CDR3nt: TGTGCCAGCAGTGAACTCGAGGGACAGGGGAACTATGGCTACACCTTC
j_gene: TRBJ1-2
v_gene: TRBV6-1
d_gene: TRBD1
abundance: -

CDR3aa: CASSLDRVDTEAFF
CDR3nt: TGCGCCAGCAGCCTGGACAGGGTGGACACTGAAGCTTTCTTT
j_gene: TRBJ1-1
v_gene: TRBV5-1
d_gene: TRBD1
abundance: once

CDR3aa: CASSIGWSSGGTGELFF
CDR3nt: TGTGCCAGTAGTATAGGGTGGTCTAGCGGGGGCACCGGGGAGCTGTTTTTT
j_gene: TRBJ2-2
v_gene: TRBV19
d_gene: TRBD2
abundance: -

CDR3aa: CASSAGQYFMNTEAFF
CDR3nt: TGTGCCAGCAGCGCTGGACAGTACTTCATGAACACTGAAGCTTTCTTT
j_gene: TRBJ1-1
v_gene: TRBV9
d_gene: -
abundance: -

CDR3aa: CASSPRSVDEQYF
CDR3nt: TGTGCCAGCTCACCACGATCAGTCGACGAGCAGTACTTC
j_gene: TRBJ2-7
v_gene: TRBV18
d_gene: -
abundance: -

CDR3aa: CASSLGTVVNSPLHF
CDR3nt: TGTGCCAGCAGCTTGGGGACAGTGGTTAATTCACCCCTCCACTTT
j_gene: TRBJ1-6
v_gene: TRBV5-5
d_gene: -
abundance: -

CDR3aa: CASSESFGSGSRETQYF
CDR3nt: TGCGCCAGCAGTGAGTCATTCGGTAGCGGGAGTAGGGAGACCCAGTACTTC
j_gene: TRBJ2-5
v_gene: TRBV10-1
d_gene: TRBD2
abundance: -

CDR3aa: CASSLGTGSVTQYF
CDR3nt: TGTGCCAGCAGCTTAGGGACAGGGTCAGTGACCCAGTACTTC
j_gene: TRBJ2-5
v_gene: TRBV11-2
d_gene: TRBD1
abundance: -

CDR3aa: CASSPGQRNYGYTF
CDR3nt: TGTGCCAGCAGCCCAGGACAGCGCAACTATGGCTACACCTTC
j_gene: TRBJ1-2
v_gene: TRBV5-6
d_gene: -
abundance: -

CDR3aa: CAWSPSFSGNSQETQYF
CDR3nt: TGTGCCTGGAGTCCCTCTTTTAGCGGGAACTCCCAAGAGACCCAGTACTTC
j_gene: TRBJ2-5
v_gene: TRBV30
d_gene: TRBD2
abundance: -

CDR3aa: CASMGQRAFF
CDR3nt: TGTGCCAGCATGGGGCAAAGGGCTTTCTTT
j_gene: TRBJ1-1
v_gene: TRBV28
d_gene: -
abundance: -

CDR3aa: CAISELLGELFF
CDR3nt: TGTGCCATCAGTGAGTTACTTGGGGAGCTGTTTTTT
j_gene: TRBJ2-2
v_gene: TRBV10-3
d_gene: -
abundance: -

CDR3aa: CASSTNTGGTGNTIYF
CDR3nt: TGTGCCAGCAGCACAAATACAGGGGGCACTGGAAACACCATATATTTT
j_gene: TRBJ1-3
v_gene: TRBV7-9
d_gene: TRBD1
abundance: -

CDR3aa: CASATGGRGYQPQHF
CDR3nt: TGTGCTAGTGCCACCGGGGGCAGGGGGTATCAGCCCCAGCATTTT
j_gene: TRBJ1-5
v_gene: TRBV12-5
d_gene: TRBD1
abundance: once

CDR3aa: CASSSSLHSGQPQHF
CDR3nt: TGTGCCAGTAGTTCATCACTGCATTCAGGTCAGCCCCAGCATTTT
j_gene: TRBJ1-5
v_gene: TRBV19
d_gene: -
abundance: -

CDR3aa: CASSPQTSGGLEQFF
CDR3nt: TGTGCCAGCAGCCCACAGACTAGCGGGGGCCTGGAGCAGTTCTTC
j_gene: TRBJ2-1
v_gene: TRBV7-8
d_gene: TRBD2
abundance: -

CDR3aa: CASSYSPGLAGNIQYF
CDR3nt: TGTGCCAGCAGTTACTCTCCTGGACTAGCGGGAAACATTCAGTACTTC
j_gene: TRBJ2-4
v_gene: TRBV6-5
d_gene: TRBD2
abundance: once

CDR3aa: CASSLDVLPIPDTQYF
CDR3nt: TGTGCCAGCAGCTTGGATGTACTCCCTATACCAGATACGCAGTATTTT
j_gene: TRBJ2-3
v_gene: TRBV5-4
d_gene: -
abundance: -

CDR3aa: CASSQFASGKEQFF
CDR3nt: TGTGCCAGCAGCCAATTCGCTAGCGGGAAGGAGCAGTTCTTC
j_gene: TRBJ2-1
v_gene: TRBV3-1/TRBV3-2
d_gene: TRBD2
abundance: -

CDR3aa: CASKTADTEAFF
CDR3nt: TGTGCCAGTAAGACAGCAGACACTGAAGCTTTCTTT
j_gene: TRBJ1-1
v_gene: TRBV12-3/TRBV12-4
d_gene: -
abundance: -

CDR3aa: CASGLQGDYGYTF
CDR3nt: TGTGCCAGCGGCTTACAGGGAGACTATGGCTACACCTTC
j_gene: TRBJ1-2
v_gene: TRBV2
d_gene: -
abundance: few

CDR3aa: CAWSQGVGTEAFF
CDR3nt: TGTGCCTGGAGCCAGGGGGTCGGCACTGAAGCTTTCTTT
j_gene: TRBJ1-1
v_gene: TRBV30
d_gene: TRBD1
abundance: -

CDR3aa: CASSFSGGASNTQYF
CDR3nt: TGTGCCAGCAGTTTTAGCGGGGGGGCCTCCAATACGCAGTATTTT
j_gene: TRBJ2-3
v_gene: TRBV5-4
d_gene: TRBD2
abundance: -

CDR3aa: CASSFTNRLTDTQYF
CDR3nt: TGTGCCAGCAGCTTTACAAACCGCCTCACAGATACGCAGTATTTT
j_gene: TRBJ2-3
v_gene: TRBV7-8
d_gene: -
abundance: -

CDR3aa: CARPSSPECEQYF
CDR3nt: TGTGCCAGGCCTTCCTCCCCCGAGTGCGAGCAGTACTTC
j_gene: TRBJ2-7
v_gene: TRBV19
d_gene: -
abundance: -

CDR3aa: CASSYRGLGETQYF
CDR3nt: TGTGCCAGCAGCTACAGGGGGCTTGGAGAGACCCAGTACTTC
j_gene: TRBJ2-5
v_gene: TRBV11-2
d_gene: TRBD1
abundance: -

CDR3aa: CASSRIAREQFF
CDR3nt: TGTGCCAGCAGCCGCATAGCTCGTGAGCAGTTCTTC
j_gene: TRBJ2-1
v_gene: TRBV6-2/TRBV6-3
d_gene: -
abundance: -

CDR3aa: CASSLSPRSYTF
CDR3nt: TGTGCCAGCAGCCTTTCCCCGCGGAGCTACACCTTC
j_gene: TRBJ1-2
v_gene: TRBV7-9
d_gene: -
abundance: -

CDR3aa: CASSVSWTASGNTIYF
CDR3nt: TGTGCCAGCAGCGTATCCTGGACAGCCTCTGGAAACACCATATATTTT
j_gene: TRBJ1-3
v_gene: TRBV9
d_gene: -
abundance: -

CDR3aa: CATSDRTSAEQFF
CDR3nt: TGTGCCACCAGTGATCGGACTAGCGCTGAGCAGTTCTTC
j_gene: TRBJ2-1
v_gene: TRBV24-1
d_gene: TRBD2
abundance: -

CDR3aa: CASSLGGLVTGANVLTF
CDR3nt: TGTGCCAGCAGCTTAGGGGGACTAGTAACCGGGGCCAACGTCCTGACTTTC
j_gene: TRBJ2-6
v_gene: TRBV5-4
d_gene: TRBD2
abundance: -

CDR3aa: CASSITVTVQPQHF
CDR3nt: TGTGCCAGCAGCATTACCGTGACAGTTCAGCCCCAGCATTTT
j_gene: TRBJ1-5
v_gene: TRBV6-2/TRBV6-3
d_gene: -
abundance: few

CDR3aa: CASREGTSSTDTQYF
CDR3nt: TGTGCCAGCAGGGAGGGGACTAGCAGCACAGATACGCAGTATTTT
j_gene: TRBJ2-3
v_gene: TRBV27
d_gene: TRBD2
abundance: -

CDR3aa: CASSGWDNWNYGYTF
CDR3nt: TGTGCCAGCAGCGGATGGGACAATTGGAACTATGGCTACACCTTC
j_gene: TRBJ1-2
v_gene: TRBV9
d_gene: -
abundance: -

CDR3aa: CASSLGGTGGDTQYF
CDR3nt: TGTGCCAGCAGCTTAGGTGGGACAGGGGGAGATACGCAGTATTTT
j_gene: TRBJ2-3
v_gene: TRBV7-7
d_gene: TRBD1
abundance: -

CDR3aa: CASSYSTSGNTDTQYF
CDR3nt: TGTGCCAGCAGTTACTCGACTAGCGGAAACACAGATACGCAGTATTTT
j_gene: TRBJ2-3
v_gene: TRBV6-5
d_gene: TRBD2
abundance: -

CDR3aa: CASSYPPEPQHF
CDR3nt: TGTGCCAGCAGTTACCCTCCGGAGCCCCAGCATTTT
j_gene: TRBJ1-5
v_gene: TRBV6-2/TRBV6-3
d_gene: -
abundance: -

CDR3aa: CASSAQGGMTEAFF
CDR3nt: TGCGCCAGCAGTGCGCAGGGTGGAATGACTGAAGCTTTCTTT
j_gene: TRBJ1-1
v_gene: TRBV10-1
d_gene: -
abundance: -

CDR3aa: CASSRQENTEAFF
CDR3nt: TGTGCCAGTAGTAGGCAGGAGAACACTGAAGCTTTCTTT
j_gene: TRBJ1-1
v_gene: TRBV19
d_gene: -
abundance: -

CDR3aa: CASSLGQGGQPQHF
CDR3nt: TGTGCCAGCAGCTTGGGACAGGGCGGACAGCCCCAGCATTTT
j_gene: TRBJ1-5
v_gene: TRBV5-6
d_gene: TRBD1
abundance: -

CDR3aa: CASSLRARILYGYTF
CDR3nt: TGTGCCAGCAGTTTGAGGGCGCGGATACTCTATGGCTACACCTTC
j_gene: TRBJ1-2
v_gene: TRBV28
d_gene: -
abundance: -

CDR3aa: CASSETGTPNTEAFF
CDR3nt: TGCGCCAGCAGTGAGACCGGGACACCAAACACTGAAGCTTTCTTT
j_gene: TRBJ1-1
v_gene: TRBV10-2
d_gene: -
abundance: -

CDR3aa: CSTGFREDEQYF
CDR3nt: TGCAGCACCGGCTTTCGGGAGGACGAGCAGTACTTC
j_gene: TRBJ2-7
v_gene: TRBV29-1
d_gene: TRBD2
abundance: -

CDR3aa: CSVEDAGANQPQHF
CDR3nt: TGCAGCGTTGAAGATGCGGGGGCCAATCAGCCCCAGCATTTT
j_gene: TRBJ1-5
v_gene: TRBV29-1
d_gene: -
abundance: many